These 23 T cell receptor beta chains came from one sample sequenced in a study of OX40 agonist ivuxolimab in advanced cancers. TCRdb's table, derived via immunoSEQ multiplex PCR, lists solely in-frame clones and lacks some. The sample gives around 29,000 clones, approximately 83% of which show up once; almost 50% is in the top ten. This specimen was CD4+ or CD8+ T cells sorted from blood, taken in a trial of the OX40 agonist ivuxolimab. Receptors originate from an adult with an advanced solid tumor such as melanoma, head and neck, liver or kidney cancer.

The chain recombines TRBV27 with TRBJ1-2; 10 bases line up with TRBD1. The CDR3 runs 14 residues. Germline V lookup: CDR1 MNHEY, CDR2 SMNVEV (reference sequence). The V segment lost 4 bases and the J segment 5 bases; nucleotides outside the gene matches: 4. CDR3 protein: CASSSRTGGYGYTF. In DNA, the CDR3 is TGTGCCAGCAGTTCCCGGACAGGGGGGTATGGCTACACCTTC.

The chain recombines TRBV6-6 with TRBJ1-5; D remains ambiguous. Germline V gene data show CDR1 as MNHNY and CDR2 as SVGAGI (reference sequence). V was clipped by 0 bases and J by 4 bases, with 4 bases between them. CDR3 size: 13 residues. The CDR3 sequence is CASSYSLNQPQHF. The CDR3 DNA reads as TGTGCCAGCAGTTACTCGTTGAATCAGCCCCAGCATTTT.

The chain carries TRBV27 and TRBJ1-1; maybe TRBD1 (6 bases). Germline V gene lookup returns CDR1 MNHEY and CDR2 SMNVEV (reference sequence). Trimming took off 0 bases at V and 6 bases at J, with 8 bases between the two ends. This CDR3 has 13 residues. CDR3 amino acids: CASSLSRGPEAFF. DNA of the CDR3: TGTGCCAGCAGTTTATCCAGGGGCCCTGAAGCTTTCTTT.

The chain links TRBV7-9 to TRBJ2-7, with D hard to call. CDR3 length equals 14 residues. The V and J ends lost 1 base and 2 bases respectively, with 9 bases between them. Germline lookup yields CDR1 SEHNR and CDR2 FQNEAQ (reference sequence). CDR3 nucleotides: TGTGCCAGCAGCTTAGAGGGTCTTCCCTACGAGCAGTACTTC. Its translation is CASSLEGLPYEQYF.

The rearrangement uses TRBV6-4 and TRBJ2-1; D is unresolved. Germline loops: CDR1 MRHNA, CDR2 SNTAGT. The germline V and J ends were trimmed by 5 bases and 4 bases, with 9 bases remaining between them. CDR3 length: 13 amino acids. CDR3 nucleotide sequence: TGTGCCAGCAGTCTCAGCCCGTACAATGAGCAGTTCTTC. Encoded protein: CASSLSPYNEQFF.

The chain carries TRBV4-3 and TRBJ2-7, with D perhaps matching TRBD2 (5 bases). V lost 0 bases and J lost 4, with 16 bases in between. The germline CDR1 and CDR2 sequences are LGHNA and YSLEER. The CDR3 is 16 amino acids. CDR3 DNA sequence: TGCGCCAGCAGCCAAGATCCGGGATCGATAACTTACGAGCAGTACTTC. Its translation is CASSQDPGSITYEQYF.

The gene calls are TRBV7-6 and TRBJ2-1; D remains unclear. Germline values: CDR1 SGHVS, CDR2 FNYEAQ. This CDR3 has 12 amino acids. Trimming took 5 bases from V and 3 from J, leaving 5 bases between them. Here the CDR3 DNA reads TGTGCCAGCAGCGCAGACTACAATGAGCAGTTCTTC. It codes for CASSADYNEQFF.

This clone was recorded only once. V gene TRBV2 combines with J gene TRBJ2-3; D is undetermined. The ends were cut back, 11 bases at V and 3 bases at J, with 9 bases in the middle. CDR3 length: 11 amino acids. Germline V gene data show CDR1 as SNHLY and CDR2 as FYNNEI. The CDR3 nucleotides read TGTGCCTCCGACCTTACAGATACGCAGTATTTT. Its protein is CASDLTDTQYF.

The V call is TRBV5-4, the J call TRBJ2-7; D ambiguous. V lost 2 bases and J lost 4, with 4 bases in between. CDR1 and CDR2 (germline): SGHNT, YYREEE (reference sequence). CDR3 size: 11 residues. The CDR3, as DNA: TGTGCCAGCAGCTTTTTGTACGAGCAGTACTTC. The encoded protein is CASSFLYEQYF.

CDR3 protein: CASSFPRGSLNTEAFF. The CDR3 nucleotides are TGTGCCAGCAGCTTCCCCAGGGGATCTTTGAACACTGAAGCTTTCTTT. The chain joins TRBV7-2 to TRBJ1-1, with TRBD1 as a possible D gene (6 bases). The CDR3 totals 16 residues. Trimming stripped 3 bases from V and 0 bases from J, with 14 bases between. The germline gives CDR1 SGHTA, CDR2 FQGNSA. The full variable domain, completed using reference TRBV7-2 and TRBJ1-1, is GAGVSQSPSNKVTEKGKDVELRCDPISGHTALYWYRQSLGQGLEFLIYFQGNSAPDKSGLPSDRFSAERTGGSVSTLTIQRTQQEDSAVYLCASSFPRGSLNTEAFFGQGTRLTVV.

V usage is TRBV7-9 and J usage is TRBJ2-7; TRBD1 agrees at 7 bases. CDR1 is SEHNR, CDR2 FQNEAQ, per germline (reference sequence). This CDR3 has 16 amino acids. Unmatched junction bases numbered 13, after V lost 4 bases and J lost 4 bases. Here the CDR3 reads CASSSGDRDRIYEQYF. For the CDR3, the DNA is TGTGCCAGCAGCTCAGGAGACCGGGACAGAATATACGAGCAGTACTTC.

J is TRBJ1-2 and V is TRBV7-9, with unresolved D. V was cut by 1 base and J by 4 bases, with 10 bases left in between. This CDR3 has 14 amino acids. Germline V gives CDR1 SEHNR, CDR2 FQNEAQ (reference sequence). CDR3: CASSLGGNGYGYTF. The CDR3, as DNA: TGTGCCAGCAGCTTAGGGGGTAACGGCTATGGCTACACCTTC.

This chain links TRBV6-1 with TRBJ1-2; D is uncertain. V was pared by 8 bases and J by 6 bases, with 16 bases between. Germline-derived CDR1 and CDR2 are MNHNS and SASEGT. The length of the CDR3 is 13 residues. The CDR3 DNA reads TGTGCCAGCGTAGAGGGCCTCTGGAATGGCTACACCTTC. This gives the protein CASVEGLWNGYTF.

V is TRBV4-2 and J is TRBJ2-1; D is unclear. V was pared by 0 bases and J by 0 bases, with 9 bases between. The V gene's germline CDR1 is LGHNA and CDR2 YNFKEQ. CDR3 length: 16 amino acids. The CDR3 region has the DNA TGTGCCAGCAGCCAAGAAGTTTATACCTCCTACAATGAGCAGTTCTTC. Protein: CASSQEVYTSYNEQFF.

The chain combines TRBV9 with TRBJ2-1, with a weak D call TRBD2 (5 bases). V shed 3 bases and J shed 7 bases, with 14 bases lying between them. Germline CDR1 SGDLS, CDR2 YYNGEE. The CDR3 runs 14 residues. CDR3 DNA: TGTGCCAGCAGCGCACTCACGGGGTGGAATGAGCAGTTCTTC. This encodes CASSALTGWNEQFF.

The count of this clone is one. The rearrangement joins TRBV5-6 to TRBJ2-7; 7 positions agree with TRBD1. The CDR3 runs 15 residues. In germline, CDR1 is SGHDT, CDR2 YYEEEE. V shed 3 bases, J shed 5 bases, and the junction held 11 bases outside the gene matches. CDR3 loop: CASSSTYRGPHEQYF. CDR3 DNA: TGTGCCAGCAGCTCGACGTACAGGGGTCCCCACGAGCAGTACTTC.

This clone came up a few times. The chain recombines TRBV7-9 with TRBJ2-7, with 9 bases matching TRBD1. The length of the CDR3 is 15 residues. CDR1 and CDR2 from the germline V gene are SEHNR and FQNEAQ (reference sequence). V shed 4 bases, J shed 5 bases, and the junction held 9 bases outside the gene matches. The CDR3 here is CASSYYAGQGHEQYF. The DNA of the CDR3 is TGTGCCAGCAGCTATTATGCGGGACAGGGCCACGAGCAGTACTTC.

This chain connects TRBV15 to TRBJ2-3, with a possible D match to TRBD2 (6 bases). The CDR3 extends over 15 amino acids. Per germline, CDR1 LNHNV and CDR2 YYDKDF (reference sequence). V was cut by 3 bases and J by 0 bases, with 10 bases left in between. This CDR3 reads CATSSPGTSTDTQYF. CDR3 bases: TGTGCCACCAGCAGTCCGGGGACTAGCACAGATACGCAGTATTTT.

This clone has just one count. The CDR3 coding sequence is TGTGCCAGCAGTCTGAGGACAGGGCAGGGCTATGGCTACACCTTC. Translating gives CASSLRTGQGYGYTF. The chain carries TRBV2 and TRBJ1-2; 8 nucleotides match TRBD1. There are 15 residues in the CDR3. Trimming at V came to 5 bases and at J to 4 bases, leaving 9 bases not matched to a gene. CDR1 SNHLY and CDR2 FYNNEI come from the germline V gene.

The chain recombines TRBV7-6 with TRBJ1-1; D gene ambiguous. There are 13 residues in the CDR3. V was pared by 3 bases and J by 1 base, with 6 bases between. Looked up from germline, CDR1 is SGHVS and CDR2 is FNYEAQ. In nucleotides, the CDR3 is TGTGCCAGCAGCTTTGACGGGAACACTGAAGCTTTCTTT. The encoded protein is CASSFDGNTEAFF.

The rearrangement joins TRBV19 to TRBJ1-4; no clear D. Looked up from germline, CDR1 is LNHDA and CDR2 is SQIVND (reference sequence). This CDR3 spans 15 amino acids. V lost 0 bases and J 8 bases, leaving 13 bases between the germline ends. The DNA of the CDR3 is TGTGCCAGTAGTATAGATGTCTCGTTTGGAGAAAAACTGTTTTTT. Protein product: CASSIDVSFGEKLFF.

The rearrangement uses TRBV6-4 and TRBJ2-4; D possibly uses TRBD1 or TRBD2 (5 bases each). Germline V gene data show CDR1 as MRHNA and CDR2 as SNTAGT. With 3 bases removed from V and 6 bases from J, the gap between germline ends came to 15 bases. This CDR3 is 15 amino acids long. Written as DNA, the CDR3 is TGTGCCAGCAGTGAAACGCTCGGTGGGGGAAACATTCAGTACTTC. Residues: CASSETLGGGNIQYF.

The CDR3 bases are TGTGCCAGCAGTCCAGGGAATTCACCCCTCCACTTT. Its translation: CASSPGNSPLHF. The V call is TRBV6-5, the J call TRBJ1-6, with TRBD1 as a possible D gene (5 bases). This CDR3 region has 12 residues. V gave up 5 bases and J gave up 7 bases, with 6 bases separating them. Looked up from germline, CDR1 is MNHEY and CDR2 is SVGAGI.